The T cell receptor (beta chain) described here comes from a study of CD8 T cells in ankylosing spondylitis. With V trimmed by 4 bases and J by 1 base, 13 bases remained unmatched. CDR3 length: 17 amino acids. CDR1 is SEHNR and CDR2 is FQNEAQ in the germline V gene (reference sequence). Using quantitative 5'-RACE with molecular barcodes, the authors made TCR beta libraries. TCRdb used MiXCR to reprocess the 5' RACE reads, holding one entry per CDR3 protein. Of 160,000 or so distinct CDR3 sequences listed, 9.5% to 10% are singletons. The study, taken as a whole, reports: Several of the motif variants were reported before in synovial fluid and blood from reactive arthritis. Within ankylosing spondylitis blood, a TCR beta motif made up of roughly eight highly homologous variants appeared to be characteristic. In peripheral blood, disease-linked CD8+ clones occurred at relatively low frequencies.

This clonotype occurred many times. Its antigen is still unknown. The clonotype originates from a female donor with ankylosing spondylitis or in good health (not recorded which). The sequenced material came from blood, either unsorted or a sorted T cell fraction (not recorded which). This chain joins TRBV7-9 and TRBJ2-7, with 7 positions matching TRBD2. The CDR3 loop reads CASSSLRGGRRSYEQYF. CDR3 nucleotides: TGTGCCAGCAGCTCCCTCCGGGGCGGGAGAAGGTCCTACGAGCAGTACTTC. The full variable domain, completed using reference TRBV7-9 and TRBJ2-7, is DTGVSQNPRHKITKRGQNVTFRCDPISEHNRLYWYRQTLGQGPEFLTYFQNEAQLEKSRLLSDRFSAERPKGSFSTLEIQRTEQGDSAMYLCASSSLRGGRRSYEQYFGPGTRLTVT.